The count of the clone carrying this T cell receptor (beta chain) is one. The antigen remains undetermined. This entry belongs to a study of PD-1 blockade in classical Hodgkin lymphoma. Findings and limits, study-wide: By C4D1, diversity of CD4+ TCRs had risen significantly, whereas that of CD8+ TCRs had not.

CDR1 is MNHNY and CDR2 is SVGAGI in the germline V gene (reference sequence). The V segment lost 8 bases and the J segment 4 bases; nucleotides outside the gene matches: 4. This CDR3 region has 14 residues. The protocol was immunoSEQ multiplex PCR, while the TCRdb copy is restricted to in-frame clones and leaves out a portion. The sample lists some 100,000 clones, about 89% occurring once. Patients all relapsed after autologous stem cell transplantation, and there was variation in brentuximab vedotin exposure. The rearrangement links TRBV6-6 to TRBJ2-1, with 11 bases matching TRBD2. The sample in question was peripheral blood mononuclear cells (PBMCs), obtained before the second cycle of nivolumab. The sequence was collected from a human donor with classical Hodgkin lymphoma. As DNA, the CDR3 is TGTGCCAGCCGCCCTAGCGGGGGGTACAATGAGCAGTTCTTC. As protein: CASRPSGGYNEQFF.